This T cell receptor (beta chain) was sequenced in a study of beta chain features in type 1 diabetes. About this clone itself: Antigen specificity is unknown.

Every bit of the isolated RNA underwent reverse transcription, so sequencing read expressed TCRB transcripts. Produced via immunoSEQ multiplex PCR; TCRdb's table is partial and in-frame only. The data hold about 620,000 clones, with roughly a sixth observed a single time. Study conclusions and caveats: Over-representation of high TCR-expressing cells was a possible consequence of cDNA sequencing.

This CDR3 has 14 residues. CDR1 is SGHRS, CDR2 YFSETQ, per germline. Deletions cut 0 bases from V and 7 bases from J, with 8 bases between. This sequence originates from a man between 18 and 35 years old in good health. Sequenced: naive CD4+ T cells from blood. The V call is TRBV5-1, the J call TRBJ1-6; unclear D gene. For the CDR3, the DNA is TGCGCCAGCAGCTTGGGCGGGAAAAATTCACCCCTCCACTTT. Encoded protein: CASSLGGKNSPLHF. The full variable domain, completed using reference TRBV5-1 and TRBJ1-6, is KAGVTQTPRYLIKTRGQQVTLSCSPISGHRSVSWYQQTPGQGLQFLFEYFSETQRNKGNFPGRFSGRQFSNSRSEMNVSTLELGDSALYLCASSLGGKNSPLHFGNGTRLTVT.